A single T cell receptor (beta chain) is shown here with its context. What it binds is not known. Its ends do not fully match the called genes, so a read error is possible. CD4+ T cells specific for antigen were expanded with viral peptide pools by the ViraFEST assay before sequencing. Investigators separated out CD4+ T cells once around nine days of culture had passed. Testing of the vaccine recipients showed negative nucleocapsid antibodies and no prior SARS-CoV-2 infection. PBMC were cultured at about 2 million per well with about 10 IU/ml IL-2 and around 10 ug/ml peptides. On day 3 and again on day 7, half the medium was replaced with IL-2 medium. This sample is part of a study of vaccination effects on CD4 cells after COVID-19. The CDR3 is 16 amino acids. Germline CDR1 SSHAT, CDR2 FNYEAQ (reference sequence). Study observations and caveats: The study had few convalescent patients and no early post-infection timepoints. Among infection- and vaccine-induced clones, marked clonal contraction occurred late after vaccination.

Libraries were prepared by immunoSEQ multiplex PCR; TCRdb keeps only in-frame clonotypes and omits some of them. The table includes 55,000 or so clones, around 68% detected once. V is TRBV7-7 and J is TRBJ2-5, with D possibly matching TRBD1 (7 bases). The TCR originated in a human donor who received a COVID-19 vaccine. The starting material was CD4+ T cells from PBMCs cultured with SARS-CoV-2 spike peptides, obtained before COVID-19 vaccination. DNA of the CDR3: TGTGCTAGCAGCCAAGCAGGGGGGCCTTTCCAAGAGACCCAGTACTTC. This gives the protein CASSQAGGPFQETQYF.